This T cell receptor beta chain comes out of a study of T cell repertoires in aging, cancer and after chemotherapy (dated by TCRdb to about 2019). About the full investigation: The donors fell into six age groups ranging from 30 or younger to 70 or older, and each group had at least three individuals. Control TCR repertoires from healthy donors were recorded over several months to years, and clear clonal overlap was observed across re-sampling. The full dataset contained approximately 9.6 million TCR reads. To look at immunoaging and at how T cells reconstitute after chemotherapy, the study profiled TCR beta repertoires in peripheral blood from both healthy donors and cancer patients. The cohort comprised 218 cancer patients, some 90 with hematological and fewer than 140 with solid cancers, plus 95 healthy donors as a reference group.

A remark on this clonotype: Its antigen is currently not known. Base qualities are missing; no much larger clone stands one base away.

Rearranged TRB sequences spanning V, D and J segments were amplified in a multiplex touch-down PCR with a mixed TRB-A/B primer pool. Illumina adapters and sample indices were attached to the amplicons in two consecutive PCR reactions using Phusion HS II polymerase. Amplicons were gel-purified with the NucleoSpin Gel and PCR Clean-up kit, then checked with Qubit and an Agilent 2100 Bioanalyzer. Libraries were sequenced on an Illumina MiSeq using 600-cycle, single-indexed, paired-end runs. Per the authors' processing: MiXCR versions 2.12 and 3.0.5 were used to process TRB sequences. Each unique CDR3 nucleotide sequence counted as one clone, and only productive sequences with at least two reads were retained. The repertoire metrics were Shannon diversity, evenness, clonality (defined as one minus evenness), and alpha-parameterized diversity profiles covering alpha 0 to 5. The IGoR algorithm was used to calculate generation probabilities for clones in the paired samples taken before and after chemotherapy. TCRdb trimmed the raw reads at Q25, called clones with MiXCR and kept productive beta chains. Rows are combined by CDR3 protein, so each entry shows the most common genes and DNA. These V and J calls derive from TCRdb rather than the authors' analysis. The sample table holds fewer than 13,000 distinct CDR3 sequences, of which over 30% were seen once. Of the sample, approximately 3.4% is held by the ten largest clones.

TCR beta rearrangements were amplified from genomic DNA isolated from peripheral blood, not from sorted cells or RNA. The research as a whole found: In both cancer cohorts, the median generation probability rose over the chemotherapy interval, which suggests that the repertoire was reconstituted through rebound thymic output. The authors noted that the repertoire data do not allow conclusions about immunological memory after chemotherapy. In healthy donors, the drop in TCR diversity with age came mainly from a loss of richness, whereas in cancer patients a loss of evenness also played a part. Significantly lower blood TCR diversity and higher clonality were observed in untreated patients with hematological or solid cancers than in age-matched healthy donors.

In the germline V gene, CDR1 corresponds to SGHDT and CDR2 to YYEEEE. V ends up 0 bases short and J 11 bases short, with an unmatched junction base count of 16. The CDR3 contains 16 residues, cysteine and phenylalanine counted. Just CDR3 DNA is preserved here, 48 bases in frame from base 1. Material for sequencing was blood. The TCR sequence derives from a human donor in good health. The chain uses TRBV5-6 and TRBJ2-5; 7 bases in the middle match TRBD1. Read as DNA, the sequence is TGTGCCAGCAGCTTGGGGTTTGGGACAGCAACCAATGAGCAGTACTTC. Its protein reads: CASSLGFGTATNEQYF. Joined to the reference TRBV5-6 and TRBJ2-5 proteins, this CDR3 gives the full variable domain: DAGVTQSPTHLIKTRGQQVTLRCSPKSGHDTVSWYQQALGQGPQFIFQYYEEEERQRGNFPDRFSGHQFPNYSSELNVNALLLGDSALYLCASSLGFGTATNEQYFGPGTRLLVL.